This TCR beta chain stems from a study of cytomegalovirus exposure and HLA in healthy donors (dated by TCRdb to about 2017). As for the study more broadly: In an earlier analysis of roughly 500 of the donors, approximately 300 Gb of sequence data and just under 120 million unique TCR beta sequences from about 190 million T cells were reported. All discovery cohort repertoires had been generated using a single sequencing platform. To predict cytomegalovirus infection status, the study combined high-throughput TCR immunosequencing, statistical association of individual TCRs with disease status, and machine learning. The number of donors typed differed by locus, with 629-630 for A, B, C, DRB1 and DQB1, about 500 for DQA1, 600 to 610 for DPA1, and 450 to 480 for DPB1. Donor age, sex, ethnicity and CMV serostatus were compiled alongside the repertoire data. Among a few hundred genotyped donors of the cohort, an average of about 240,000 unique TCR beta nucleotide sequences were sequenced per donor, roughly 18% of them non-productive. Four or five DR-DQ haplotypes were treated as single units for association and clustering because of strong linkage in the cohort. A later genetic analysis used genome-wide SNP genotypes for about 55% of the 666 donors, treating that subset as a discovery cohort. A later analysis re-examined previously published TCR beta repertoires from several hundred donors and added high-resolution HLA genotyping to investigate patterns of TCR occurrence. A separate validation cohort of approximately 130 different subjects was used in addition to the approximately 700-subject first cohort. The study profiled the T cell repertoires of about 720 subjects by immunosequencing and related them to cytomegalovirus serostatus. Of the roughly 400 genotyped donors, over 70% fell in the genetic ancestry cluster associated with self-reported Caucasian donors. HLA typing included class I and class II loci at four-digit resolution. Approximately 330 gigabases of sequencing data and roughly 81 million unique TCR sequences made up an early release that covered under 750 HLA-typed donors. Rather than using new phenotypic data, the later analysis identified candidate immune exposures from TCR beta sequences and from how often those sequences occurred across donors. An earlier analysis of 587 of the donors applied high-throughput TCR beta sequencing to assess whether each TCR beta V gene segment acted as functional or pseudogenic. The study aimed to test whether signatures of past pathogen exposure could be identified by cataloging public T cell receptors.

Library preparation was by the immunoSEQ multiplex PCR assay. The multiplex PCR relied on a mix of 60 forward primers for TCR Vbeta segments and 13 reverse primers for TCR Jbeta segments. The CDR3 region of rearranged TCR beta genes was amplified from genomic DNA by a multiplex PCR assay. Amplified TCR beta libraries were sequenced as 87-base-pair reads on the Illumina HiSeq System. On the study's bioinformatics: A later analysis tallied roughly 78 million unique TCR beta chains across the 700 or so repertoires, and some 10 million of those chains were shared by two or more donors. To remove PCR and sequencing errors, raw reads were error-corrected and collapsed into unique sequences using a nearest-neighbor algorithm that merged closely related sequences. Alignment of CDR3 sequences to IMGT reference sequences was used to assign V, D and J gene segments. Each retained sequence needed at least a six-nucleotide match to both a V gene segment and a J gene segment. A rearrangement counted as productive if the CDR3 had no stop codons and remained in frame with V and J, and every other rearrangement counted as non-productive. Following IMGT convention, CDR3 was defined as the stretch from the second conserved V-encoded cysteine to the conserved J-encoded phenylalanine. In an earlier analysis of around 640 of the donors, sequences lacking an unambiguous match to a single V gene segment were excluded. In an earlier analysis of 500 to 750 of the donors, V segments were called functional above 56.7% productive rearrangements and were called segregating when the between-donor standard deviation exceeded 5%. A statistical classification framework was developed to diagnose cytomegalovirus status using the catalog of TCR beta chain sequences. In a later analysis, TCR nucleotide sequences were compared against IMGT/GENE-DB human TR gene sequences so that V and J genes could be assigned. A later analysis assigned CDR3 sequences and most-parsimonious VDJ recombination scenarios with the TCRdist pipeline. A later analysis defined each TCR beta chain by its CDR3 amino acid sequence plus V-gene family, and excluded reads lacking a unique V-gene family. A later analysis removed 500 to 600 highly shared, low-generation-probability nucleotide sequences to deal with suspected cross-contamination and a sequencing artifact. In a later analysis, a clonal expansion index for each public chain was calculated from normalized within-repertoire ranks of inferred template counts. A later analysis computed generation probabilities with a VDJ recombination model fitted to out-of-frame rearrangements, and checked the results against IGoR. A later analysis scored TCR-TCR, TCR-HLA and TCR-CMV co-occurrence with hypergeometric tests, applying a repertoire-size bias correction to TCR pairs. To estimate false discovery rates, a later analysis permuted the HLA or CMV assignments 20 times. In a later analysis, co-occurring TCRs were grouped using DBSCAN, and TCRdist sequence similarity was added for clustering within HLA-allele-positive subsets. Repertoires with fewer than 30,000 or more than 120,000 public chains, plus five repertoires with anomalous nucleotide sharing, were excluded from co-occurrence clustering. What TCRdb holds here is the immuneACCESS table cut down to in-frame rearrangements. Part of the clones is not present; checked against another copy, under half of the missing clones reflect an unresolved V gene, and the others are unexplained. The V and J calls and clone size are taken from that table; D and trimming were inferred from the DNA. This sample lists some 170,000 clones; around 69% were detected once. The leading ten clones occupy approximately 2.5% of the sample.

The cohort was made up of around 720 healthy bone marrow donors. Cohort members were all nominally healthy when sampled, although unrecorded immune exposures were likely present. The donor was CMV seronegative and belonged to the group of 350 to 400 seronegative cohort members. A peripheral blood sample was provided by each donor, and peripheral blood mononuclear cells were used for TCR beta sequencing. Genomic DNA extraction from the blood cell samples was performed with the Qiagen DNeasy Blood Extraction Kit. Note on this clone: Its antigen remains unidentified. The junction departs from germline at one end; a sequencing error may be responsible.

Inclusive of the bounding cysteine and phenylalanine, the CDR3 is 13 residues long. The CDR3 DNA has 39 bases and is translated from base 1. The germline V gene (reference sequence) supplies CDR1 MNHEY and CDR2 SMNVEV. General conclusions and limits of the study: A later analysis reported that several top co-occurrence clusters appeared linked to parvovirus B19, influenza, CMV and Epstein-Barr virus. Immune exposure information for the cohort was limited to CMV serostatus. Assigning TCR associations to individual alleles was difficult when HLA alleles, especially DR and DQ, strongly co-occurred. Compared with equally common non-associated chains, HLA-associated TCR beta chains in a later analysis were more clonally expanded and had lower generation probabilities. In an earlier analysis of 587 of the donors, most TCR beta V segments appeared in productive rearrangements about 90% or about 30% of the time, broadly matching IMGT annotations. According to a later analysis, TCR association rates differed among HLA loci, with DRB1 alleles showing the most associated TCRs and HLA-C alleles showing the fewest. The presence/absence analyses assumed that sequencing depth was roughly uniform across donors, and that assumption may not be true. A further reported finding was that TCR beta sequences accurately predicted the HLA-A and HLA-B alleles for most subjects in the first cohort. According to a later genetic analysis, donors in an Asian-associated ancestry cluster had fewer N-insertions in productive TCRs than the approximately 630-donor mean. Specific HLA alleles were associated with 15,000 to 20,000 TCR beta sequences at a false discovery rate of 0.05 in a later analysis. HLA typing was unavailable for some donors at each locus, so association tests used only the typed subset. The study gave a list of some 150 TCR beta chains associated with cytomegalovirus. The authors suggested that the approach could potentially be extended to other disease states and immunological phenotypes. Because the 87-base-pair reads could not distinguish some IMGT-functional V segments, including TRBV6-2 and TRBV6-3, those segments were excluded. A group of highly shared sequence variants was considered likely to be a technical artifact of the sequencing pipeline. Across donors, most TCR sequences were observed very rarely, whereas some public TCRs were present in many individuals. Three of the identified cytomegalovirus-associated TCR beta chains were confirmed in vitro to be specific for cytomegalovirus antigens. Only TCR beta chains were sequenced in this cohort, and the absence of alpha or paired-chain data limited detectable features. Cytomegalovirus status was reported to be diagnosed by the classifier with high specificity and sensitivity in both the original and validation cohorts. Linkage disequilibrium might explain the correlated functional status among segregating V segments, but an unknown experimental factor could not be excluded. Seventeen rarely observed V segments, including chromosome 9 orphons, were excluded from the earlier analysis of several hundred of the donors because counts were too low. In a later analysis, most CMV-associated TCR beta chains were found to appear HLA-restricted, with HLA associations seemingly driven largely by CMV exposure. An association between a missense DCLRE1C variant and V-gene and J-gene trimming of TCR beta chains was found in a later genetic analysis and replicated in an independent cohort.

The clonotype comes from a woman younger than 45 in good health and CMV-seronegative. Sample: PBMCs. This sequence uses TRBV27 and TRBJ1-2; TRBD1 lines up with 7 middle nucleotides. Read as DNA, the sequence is TGTGCCAGCAGTAGTAACAGGGGTGGTGGCTACCCCTTC. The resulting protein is CASSSNRGGGYPF.